This TCR beta chain appears in the sequencing data of a study of somatic mutations in cytotoxic T cells in rheumatoid arthritis. The ends were cut back, 1 base at V and 4 bases at J, with 25 bases in the middle. The CDR3 length is 19 residues. Germline V gene data show CDR1 as LGHNA and CDR2 as YNFKEQ. The assay was immunoSEQ multiplex PCR, and TCRdb's table has in-frame clones only and misses some. This sample carries 23,000 or so clones, roughly 80% of them seen once, and the ten largest clones take about 3.8%. Study outcomes and limitations: Clonality of CD8+ T cells, which was compared between rheumatoid arthritis patients and age-matched healthy controls, did not differ significantly.

Concerning this clone: Its antigen remains unknown.

The sample taken for sequencing was CD8+ T cells sorted from blood. The sequence was obtained from an adult with rheumatoid arthritis. The genes are TRBV4-2 and TRBJ1-2; no reliable D call. The CDR3 sequence is CASSQVAGSEDSVSYGYTF. Written as DNA, the CDR3 is TGTGCCAGCAGCCAAGTTGCCGGGTCAGAAGACTCGGTGAGCTATGGCTACACCTTC.